The 9 T cell receptor beta chains below come from one sample, sequenced in a study of blood T cell repertoires in COVID-19. Here immunoSEQ multiplex PCR was the method, and the copy in TCRdb shows in-frame clones only, minus some. The profile shows about 200,000 clones, roughly 85% of them singletons. The source material was peripheral blood. These receptors came from a man in his 60s with active or convalescent COVID-19.

This chain links TRBV11-3 with TRBJ1-1; D is perhaps TRBD1 (5 bases). This CDR3 is 13 amino acids long. Between the trimmed V and J ends, which lost 5 bases and 2 bases, there was a span of 9 bases. CDR1 is SGHNT, CDR2 YENEEA, per germline. The CDR3 sequence is CASSQGLNTEAFF. The CDR3, as DNA: TGTGCCAGCAGCCAGGGTCTCAACACTGAAGCTTTCTTT.

The V call is TRBV6-5, the J call TRBJ2-7; D is perhaps TRBD1 (6 bases). V shed 10 bases and J shed 3 bases, with 10 bases lying between them. CDR3 size: 11 residues. Germline CDR1 and CDR2: MNHEY and SVGAGI. In DNA, the CDR3 is TGTGCCATCGGACAGCTCTACGAGCAGTACTTC. Amino acid sequence: CAIGQLYEQYF.

The V call is TRBV18, the J call TRBJ2-7; tentative D call: TRBD1 (7 bases). V lost 6 bases and J 2 bases, leaving 14 bases between the germline ends. Germline CDR1 KGHSH, CDR2 LQKENI. The CDR3 sequence is 14 residues long. CDR3 DNA: TGTGCCAGCTCGGGGGGACAGACCACCTACGAGCAGTACTTC. Protein sequence: CASSGGQTTYEQYF.

V gene TRBV5-1 combines with J gene TRBJ2-7; possible D gene TRBD2, 5 bases. The CDR3 has 14 amino acids. Germline V gene sequence: CDR1 SGHRS, CDR2 YFSETQ. Trimming removed 0 bases at V and 0 bases at J, with 7 bases between. CDR3 amino acids: CASSLGGDSYEQYF. The CDR3 DNA reads as TGCGCCAGCAGCTTGGGGGGAGACTCCTACGAGCAGTACTTC.

The chain is built from TRBV7-9 and TRBJ2-7, with D unclear. Germline V gene sequence: CDR1 SEHNR, CDR2 FQNEAQ (reference sequence). Trimming took off 5 bases at V and 7 bases at J, with 9 bases between the two ends. This CDR3 is built from 11 residues. The CDR3 DNA reads as TGTGCCAGCAGCCGAGGTTGGGAGCAGTACTTC. Its translation: CASSRGWEQYF.

The chain joins TRBV7-2 to TRBJ2-2, with a possible D match to TRBD2 (5 bases). V lost 2 bases, J lost 5 bases, and 12 bases lay in between. From germline, CDR1 is SGHTA and CDR2 FQGNSA. The CDR3 totals 15 residues. The CDR3 DNA reads TGTGCCAGCAGCTTAACTAGTTTTCGAACCGGGGAGCTGTTTTTT. It yields the protein CASSLTSFRTGELFF. The variable domain in full, with the rest retrieved from reference TRBV7-2 and TRBJ2-2, is GAGVSQSPSNKVTEKGKDVELRCDPISGHTALYWYRQSLGQGLEFLIYFQGNSAPDKSGLPSDRFSAERTGGSVSTLTIQRTQQEDSAVYLCASSLTSFRTGELFFGEGSRLTVL.

The table lists this clone with a count of one. The V gene is TRBV7-9, the J gene TRBJ2-3, with D perhaps TRBD1 (5 bases). Germline CDR1 reads SEHNR; CDR2 reads FQNEAQ (reference sequence). V was clipped by 1 base and J by 4 bases, with 9 bases between them. The length of the CDR3 is 14 residues. CDR3 DNA: TGTGCCAGCAGCTTAGACAGGTCCGCAGATACGCAGTATTTT. Translated, it gives CASSLDRSADTQYF.

This sequence joins TRBV12-5 and TRBJ2-7; the D is unclear. V dropped 7 bases and J dropped 3 bases, with 7 bases sitting between them. Germline V lookup: CDR1 LGHNT, CDR2 FRNRAP. The CDR3 is 11 residues long. As DNA, the CDR3 is TGTGCTAGTGCCCTTCGCTACGAGCAGTACTTC. Amino acid sequence: CASALRYEQYF. Using reference TRBV12-5 and TRBJ2-7 for the parts outside the CDR3, the full variable domain is DARVTQTPRHKVTEMGQEVTMRCQPILGHNTVFWYRQTMMQGLELLAYFRNRAPLDDSGMPKDRFSAEMPDATLATLKIQPSEPRDSAVYFCASALRYEQYFGPGTRLTVT.

This chain's CDR3 is CASGVSGNSNQPQHF. The CDR3 DNA sequence: TGTGCCAGCGGGGTATCAGGGAATAGCAATCAGCCCCAGCATTTT. The chain uses TRBV2 and TRBJ1-5, with D possibly being TRBD1 (5 bases). CDR1 SNHLY and CDR2 FYNNEI come from the germline V gene. The CDR3 spans 15 residues. Between the trimmed V and J ends, which lost 8 bases and 0 bases, there was a span of 14 bases.